Listed below are T cell receptor beta chains from one sample, sequenced in a study of OX40 agonist ivuxolimab in advanced cancers. Libraries were prepared by immunoSEQ multiplex PCR; TCRdb keeps only in-frame clonotypes and omits some of them. Of 55,000 to 70,000 clones listed, more than 85% are singletons. Sequencing was performed on CD4+ or CD8+ T cells sorted from blood, taken in a trial of the OX40 agonist ivuxolimab. The receptor source for this set is an adult with an advanced solid tumor such as melanoma, head and neck, liver or kidney cancer. Each CDR3 is given with its conserved first and last residue. The D gene is left open where the match is weak. A row's size may be missing; if present it is once, few, many or a size class.

-,TRBV6-5,-,TRBJ1-1,CASSGTENTEAFF,TGTGCCAGCAGTGGGACGGAGAACACTGAAGCTTTCTTT
-,TRBV6-5,TRBD2,TRBJ2-5,CASTPGPSGAETQYF,TGTGCCAGCACCCCAGGGCCTAGCGGGGCAGAGACCCAGTACTTC
once,TRBV18,TRBD1,TRBJ1-2,CASSPVQGDNGYTF,TGTGCCAGCTCACCAGTACAGGGGGATAATGGCTACACCTTC
-,TRBV5-1,-,TRBJ1-1,CASSLGGVPEAFF,TGCGCCAGCAGCTTGGGAGGGGTTCCTGAAGCTTTCTTT
once,TRBV5-1,TRBD1,TRBJ1-1,CASSVPTGGFNTEAFF,TGCGCCAGCAGCGTCCCTACAGGGGGCTTTAACACTGAAGCTTTCTTT
-,TRBV7-2,-,TRBJ1-3,CASSLGQANTIYF,TGTGCCAGCAGCTTAGGGCAGGCTAACACCATATATTTT
-,TRBV19,-,TRBJ1-5,CASRGSYSNQPQHF,TGTGCCAGTAGAGGCAGTTATAGCAATCAGCCCCAGCATTTT
-,TRBV14,TRBD1,TRBJ1-4,CASSQSVRMGQGREKLFF,TGTGCCAGCAGCCAAAGCGTCCGAATGGGACAGGGTCGGGAAAAACTGTTTTTT
-,TRBV25-1,-,TRBJ1-6,CASSEWGEPNSPLHF,TGTGCCAGCAGTGAATGGGGAGAGCCGAATTCACCCCTCCACTTT
-,TRBV4-1,-,TRBJ1-4,CASSQDHRTAARFTNEKLFF,TGCGCCAGCAGCCAAGATCACAGGACAGCAGCTCGATTTACTAATGAAAAACTGTTTTTT
-,TRBV18,TRBD1,TRBJ1-1,CASSPVGTGGFNTEAFF,TGTGCCAGCTCACCGGTCGGGACAGGGGGCTTTAACACTGAAGCTTTCTTT
-,TRBV11-3,-,TRBJ1-5,CASSSLLRAQPQHF,TGTGCCAGCAGCTCCCTTCTGCGGGCGCAGCCCCAGCATTTT